Shown below are 5 T cell receptor beta chains from a single sample sequenced in a study of blood T cells in healthy people across ages. It was with a sample-barcoded 5' primer and a J-beta primer mix that a second PCR of about 7 to 12 cycles was run. TCRdb passed the 5' RACE reads through MiXCR, listing each CDR3 protein once. The sample has 800,000 to 950,000 distinct CDR3 sequences; roughly 29% are singletons. The same sample was also studied in work on T cells of mothers and their children.

The sample taken for sequencing was blood. Receptors were obtained from a woman between 40 and 55 years old in good health.

The chain combines TRBV18 with TRBJ1-1; no firm D call. CDR3 length: 14 amino acids. With 0 bases removed from V and 0 bases from J, the gap between germline ends came to 5 bases. The germline V gene encodes CDR1 KGHSH and CDR2 LQKENI. CDR3 amino acids: CASSPPTVNTEAFF. Here the CDR3 DNA reads TGTGCCAGCTCACCACCGACGGTGAACACTGAAGCTTTCTTT.

This clonotype was counted many times. V is TRBV12-3 or TRBV12-4 and J is TRBJ2-7; 9 bases match TRBD1. Trimming took 6 bases from V and 6 from J; bases not matched to a gene: 0. This CDR3 is 11 amino acids long. As DNA, the CDR3 is TGTGCCAGCAGGGACAGGGGCGAGCAGTACTTC. Protein sequence: CASRDRGEQYF.

The gene calls are TRBV7-8 and TRBJ1-5, with 7 bases matching TRBD1. Germline CDR1 SGHVS, CDR2 FQNEAQ. This CDR3 has 20 residues. The trim removed 5 bases at V and 0 bases at J, leaving 19 bases unmatched. Written as DNA, the CDR3 is TGTGCCAGCAGCAAGCGAGACAGGGTCCCGGGCAGTTATAGCAATCAGCCCCAGCATTTT. Its protein product is CASSKRDRVPGSYSNQPQHF.

This clonotype was recorded a few times. The chain employs TRBV5-1 and TRBJ2-2, with 9 bases aligning to TRBD2. Germline values: CDR1 SGHRS, CDR2 YFSETQ. CDR3 size: 14 residues. V lost 3 bases and J lost 4; bases outside the gene matches: 1. The CDR3 DNA sequence: TGCGCCAGCAGCTGGACTAGCGCCACCGGGGAGCTGTTTTTT. Protein sequence: CASSWTSATGELFF.

This clonotype turned up a few times. The chain is built from TRBV9 and TRBJ2-1, with unresolved D. The CDR3 sequence is 15 residues long. CDR1 and CDR2 from the germline V gene are SGDLS and YYNGEE. With 3 bases removed from V and 0 bases from J, the gap between germline ends came to 10 bases. The CDR3 DNA reads as TGTGCCAGCAGCGGACTTGCCAGCTCCTACAATGAGCAGTTCTTC. As protein: CASSGLASSYNEQFF.